One sample yielded the 32 T cell receptor beta chains listed below, sequenced in a study of early T cells in non-severe SARS-CoV-2 infection. TCRdb recomputed calls from the 5' RACE reads with MiXCR, one row per CDR3 protein. The top ten hold 9% to 10% of the sample, which has tens of thousands of distinct CDR3 sequences, more than 12% seen once. Material: whole blood, obtained at baseline. The source of these receptors is an adult who was a healthcare worker with PCR-confirmed SARS-CoV-2 infection or an uninfected control (not recorded which).

V is TRBV4-1 and J is TRBJ1-1; TRBD1 is a possible D gene (6 bases). This CDR3 is 14 amino acids long. The ends were cut back, 4 bases at V and 4 bases at J, with 13 bases in the middle. Germline lookup yields CDR1 MGHRA and CDR2 YSYEKL. The CDR3 sequence: CASSPRGASTEAFF. Written as DNA, the CDR3 is TGCGCCAGCAGCCCGAGGGGGGCCAGCACTGAAGCTTTCTTT.

The genes are TRBV7-3 and TRBJ1-1, with D maybe TRBD1 (5 bases). The CDR3 spans 15 residues. Trimming removed 5 bases at V and 4 bases at J, with 17 bases between. Per germline, CDR1 SGHTA and CDR2 FQGTGA. The CDR3 reads CASSVPGPYGTEAFF. CDR3 DNA: TGTGCCAGCAGCGTACCGGGGCCGTATGGCACTGAAGCTTTCTTT.

This chain uses TRBV29-1 with TRBJ1-1; D ambiguous. This CDR3 is built from 14 residues. CDR1 is SQVTM and CDR2 is ANQGSEA in the germline V gene. Trimming removed 1 base from V and 1 base from J, with 10 bases in between. The CDR3 nucleotides are TGCAGCGTTGAAGCGTACCGATCGAACACTGAAGCTTTCTTT. Amino acids: CSVEAYRSNTEAFF.

This clonotype was counted ten times or more. This chain uses TRBV19 with TRBJ2-1, with TRBD2 matching over 14 bases. CDR3 length equals 16 residues. From germline, CDR1 is LNHDA and CDR2 SQIVND (reference sequence). Germline trimming cut 9 bases from V and 7 bases from J; bases unmatched to any gene: 11. CDR3 in DNA: TGTGCCAGCCAGCCCCGGGGACTAGCGGGAGTAAATGAGCAGTTCTTC. Translation gives CASQPRGLAGVNEQFF. The whole variable domain, remainder taken from reference TRBV19 and TRBJ2-1, is DGGITQSPKYLFRKEGQNVTLSCEQNLNHDAMYWYRQDPGQGLRLIYYSQIVNDFQKGDIAEGYSVSREKKESFPLTVTSAQKNPTAFYLCASQPRGLAGVNEQFFGPGTRLTVL.

This chain uses TRBV27 with TRBJ2-6; D is perhaps TRBD2 (5 bases). V lost 4 bases and J lost 4, with 5 bases in between. Germline V gives CDR1 MNHEY, CDR2 SMNVEV (reference sequence). This CDR3 contains 13 residues. CDR3 sequence: CASSSGGANVLTF. The CDR3 nucleotides are TGTGCCAGCAGTTCGGGAGGGGCCAACGTCCTGACTTTC.

This clonotype appeared a few times. The J gene is TRBJ1-1, the V gene TRBV7-9, with unresolved D. Deletions cut 3 bases from V and 5 bases from J, with 16 bases between. CDR3 size: 15 residues. From germline, CDR1 is SEHNR and CDR2 FQNEAQ (reference sequence). The CDR3 sequence is CASSLPPGLATEAFF. The CDR3, as DNA: TGTGCCAGCAGCTTGCCCCCCGGGCTTGCGACTGAAGCTTTCTTT.

This clonotype appeared a few times. The chain has TRBV11-3 and TRBJ2-2, with unresolved D. Trimming pared 4 bases from V and 3 bases from J, leaving 6 bases between. This CDR3 has 13 amino acids. Germline CDR1 is SGHNT and CDR2 is YENEEA. CDR3 region: CASSSKDTGELFF. CDR3 sequence (DNA): TGTGCCAGCAGCTCAAAGGACACCGGGGAGCTGTTTTTT.

The chain recombines TRBV7-9 with TRBJ1-1, with D perhaps matching TRBD1 (6 bases). V gave up 5 bases and J gave up 4 bases, with 11 bases separating them. CDR1 is SEHNR, CDR2 FQNEAQ, per germline (reference sequence). This CDR3 is 13 amino acids long. CDR3 residues: CASSPGQGTEAFF. For the CDR3, the DNA is TGTGCCAGCAGCCCGGGACAAGGCACTGAAGCTTTCTTT.

The J gene is TRBJ2-1, the V gene TRBV3-2; TRBD1, the table's D call, lacks a check against the DNA. TRBV3-2 is a recognized pseudogene. CDR3 length: 17 amino acids. In DNA, the CDR3 is TGTGCCAGCAGCCAAGATACAGGGGCGGGGGTCTACAATGAGCAGTTCTTC. It codes for CASSQDTGAGVYNEQFF.

Of note for this clonotype: Germline is not matched at one junction end, which may reflect a read error. The genes are TRBV11-1 and TRBJ2-7; the match to TRBD2 covers 11 bases. Looked up from germline, CDR1 is SGHAT and CDR2 is FQDESV (reference sequence). This CDR3 contains 15 residues. The CDR3 loop reads CASSLELAGVYEQYF. The CDR3 coding sequence is TGTGCCAGCAGTTTAGAACTAGCGGGAGTCTACGAGCAGTACTTC.

This clonotype came up a few times. The chain uses TRBV28 and TRBJ2-7; D uncertain. The CDR3 is 11 residues long. Between the trimmed V and J ends, which lost 2 bases and 4 bases, there was a span of 3 bases. Looked up from germline, CDR1 is MDHEN and CDR2 is SYDVKM. CDR3 sequence (DNA): TGTGCCAGCAGTTTACAGTACGAGCAGTACTTC. Translating it yields CASSLQYEQYF.

This clonotype was observed many times. The V and J genes are TRBV5-1 and TRBJ1-1; no firm D call. There are 13 residues in the CDR3. Trimming stripped 1 base from V and 7 bases from J, with 11 bases between. Per germline, CDR1 SGHRS and CDR2 YFSETQ. The CDR3 here is CASSLTGEGEAFF. As DNA, the CDR3 is TGCGCCAGCAGCTTGACTGGTGAGGGTGAAGCTTTCTTT.

This clonotype has ten or more counts. The CDR3 nucleotides read TGTGCCAGCAGTGACTCGTCAGACTCTGGGGCCAACGTCCTGACTTTC. It specifies CASSDSSDSGANVLTF. This chain joins TRBV6-4 and TRBJ2-6; D is undetermined. Trimming removed 0 bases from V and 0 bases from J, with 6 bases in between. The CDR3 covers 16 residues. Germline lookup yields CDR1 MRHNA and CDR2 SNTAGT.

This clonotype was recorded a few times. The chain couples TRBV6-2 or TRBV6-3 to TRBJ1-1, with 7 bases aligning to TRBD1. Germline CDR1 and CDR2: MNHEY and SVGEGT. V lost 2 bases and J lost 3; bases outside the gene matches: 3. The CDR3 spans 14 residues. The CDR3 spells CASSYKTGDTEAFF. The CDR3 DNA is TGTGCCAGCAGTTACAAAACAGGGGACACTGAAGCTTTCTTT.

This clonotype has more than one count but fewer than ten. This chain uses TRBV28 with TRBJ1-6; no clear D gene. Germline V gene data show CDR1 as MDHEN and CDR2 as SYDVKM. V lost 2 bases and J lost 7, with 0 bases in between. The CDR3 is 11 amino acids. CDR3 protein: CASSLNSPLHF. The DNA of the CDR3 is TGTGCCAGCAGTTTAAATTCACCCCTCCACTTT. Filled out from reference TRBV28 and TRBJ1-6, the complete variable domain reads DVKVTQSSRYLVKRTGEKVFLECVQDMDHENMFWYRQDPGLGLRLIYFSYDVKMKEKGDIPEGYSVSREKKERFSLILESASTNQTSMYLCASSLNSPLHFGNGTRLTVT.

This clonotype was detected a few times. The chain couples TRBV30 to TRBJ1-6, with D possibly matching TRBD1 (5 bases). The V end lost 5 bases, the J end lost 7 bases, and 18 bases lay between the germline ends. The germline V gene encodes CDR1 GTSNPN and CDR2 SVGIG (reference sequence). This CDR3 has 15 amino acids. The CDR3 is CAWDPMGLGNSPLHF. CDR3 in DNA: TGTGCCTGGGACCCCATGGGGCTGGGCAATTCACCCCTCCACTTT.

V is TRBV20-1 and J is TRBJ2-7, with a weak D call TRBD2 (6 bases). The V gene's germline CDR1 is DFQATT and CDR2 SNEGSKA (reference sequence). This CDR3 contains 13 residues. Trimming removed 5 bases from V and 3 bases from J, with 14 bases in between. Here the CDR3 reads CSARRMGGYEQYF. The DNA for the CDR3 is TGCAGTGCTCGGCGAATGGGGGGCTACGAGCAGTACTTC.

The chain uses TRBV18 and TRBJ2-2, with D possibly being TRBD2 (5 bases). This CDR3 contains 14 residues. Germline V gene lookup returns CDR1 KGHSH and CDR2 LQKENI. V was clipped by 3 bases and J by 6 bases, with 11 bases between them. DNA for the CDR3: TGTGCCAGCTCACCGTCTGCCGGGGCCGGGGAGCTGTTTTTT. Amino acid sequence: CASSPSAGAGELFF.

The table lists this clonotype with a few counts. The J gene is TRBJ2-5, the V gene TRBV12-3 or TRBV12-4, with TRBD2 identical over 7 bases. Trimming took 6 bases from V and 7 from J; bases not matched to a gene: 11. The CDR3 is 14 amino acids. The CDR3: CASSRDYTRGTQYF. DNA for the CDR3: TGTGCCAGCAGCAGGGACTACACTAGGGGGACCCAGTACTTC.

The rearrangement links TRBV6-1 to TRBJ1-5; possible D gene TRBD1, 6 bases. The CDR3 spans 15 residues. Germline-derived CDR1 and CDR2 are MNHNS and SASEGT. Trimming left V 2 bases short and J 2 bases short, with 10 bases between. The CDR3 region has the DNA TGTGCCAGCAGTGAAAACAGGGTCGGCAATCAGCCCCAGCATTTT. Its translation: CASSENRVGNQPQHF.

The chain recombines TRBV27 with TRBJ2-1; 9 bases line up with TRBD2. The J segment lost 7 bases and the V segment lost 5 bases, leaving 9 bases of the junction unmatched. The length of the CDR3 is 15 residues. The germline gives CDR1 MNHEY, CDR2 SMNVEV (reference sequence). This chain's CDR3 is CASSPIAGVRNEQFF. CDR3 coding DNA: TGTGCCAGCAGTCCGATAGCGGGAGTTAGGAATGAGCAGTTCTTC.

The chain is built from TRBV28 and TRBJ1-4; 7 positions agree with TRBD1. The CDR3 extends over 14 amino acids. Germline values: CDR1 MDHEN, CDR2 SYDVKM. V was clipped by 10 bases and J by 5 bases; unmatched bases: 10. The CDR3 sequence: CATKGQQGNEKLFF. DNA of the CDR3: TGTGCCACAAAGGGTCAACAGGGGAATGAAAAACTGTTTTTT.

V usage is TRBV2 and J usage is TRBJ2-1, with 11 bases identical to TRBD2. Germline loops: CDR1 SNHLY, CDR2 FYNNEI. The CDR3 totals 15 residues. The V gene end was trimmed by 2 bases and the J gene end by 10 bases; junction bases not matched to a gene: 7. CDR3 loop: CASSERTSGRLEQFF. The DNA of the CDR3 is TGTGCCAGCAGTGAAAGGACTAGCGGGCGCCTCGAGCAGTTCTTC.

The chain employs TRBV4-1 and TRBJ2-3; D is tentatively TRBD1 or TRBD2 (5 bases each). V was trimmed by 6 bases and J by 0 bases, leaving 13 bases between them. The V gene's germline CDR1 is MGHRA and CDR2 YSYEKL. CDR3 length: 15 amino acids. Here the CDR3 reads CASSPQDSSTDTQYF. DNA for the CDR3: TGCGCCAGCAGTCCACAGGACTCTAGCACAGATACGCAGTATTTT.

At least ten counts were recorded for this clonotype. The chain recombines TRBV28 with TRBJ2-7, with a weak D call TRBD1 (6 bases). The CDR3 is 15 amino acids. V dropped 4 bases and J dropped 1 base, with 14 bases sitting between them. Germline CDR1 reads MDHEN; CDR2 reads SYDVKM. CDR3 sequence: CASSSYREGSYEQYF. For the CDR3, the DNA is TGTGCCAGCAGTTCGTACAGGGAAGGTTCCTACGAGCAGTACTTC.

This clonotype has a handful of counts. The rearrangement joins TRBV5-6 to TRBJ1-5; TRBD1 agrees at 8 bases. CDR3 length: 19 amino acids. Germline V gene lookup returns CDR1 SGHDT and CDR2 YYEEEE. With V trimmed by 9 bases and J by 4 bases, 24 bases remained unmatched. CDR3 region: CANPDRERSLVLKNQPQHF. DNA for the CDR3: TGTGCCAACCCGGACAGGGAACGTTCCCTCGTGTTAAAAAATCAGCCCCAGCATTTT.

This clonotype was observed at least ten times. The rearrangement links TRBV7-9 to TRBJ1-1, with 7 bases aligning to TRBD1. Germline CDR1 is SEHNR and CDR2 is FQNEAQ (reference sequence). The CDR3 consists of 13 residues. With V trimmed by 6 bases and J by 2 bases, 3 bases remained unmatched. In nucleotides, the CDR3 is TGTGCCAGCAGTCAGGGGGGTAACACTGAAGCTTTCTTT. Translation: CASSQGGNTEAFF. Full variable domain (outside the CDR3, taken from reference TRBV7-9 and TRBJ1-1): DTGVSQNPRHKITKRGQNVTFRCDPISEHNRLYWYRQTLGQGPEFLTYFQNEAQLEKSRLLSDRFSAERPKGSFSTLEIQRTEQGDSAMYLCASSQGGNTEAFFGQGTRLTVV.

The chain joins TRBV11-2 to TRBJ1-4, with D possibly matching TRBD1 (6 bases). Per germline, CDR1 SGHAT and CDR2 FQNNGV. CDR3 size: 13 residues. The V end lost 7 bases, the J end lost 7 bases, and 13 bases lay between the germline ends. The CDR3 loop is CASTQGSVEKLFF. The CDR3 DNA is TGTGCCAGCACCCAGGGGAGCGTTGAAAAACTGTTTTTT.

The rearrangement links TRBV25-1 to TRBJ2-1, with D maybe TRBD1 (6 bases). This CDR3 spans 11 amino acids. Germline-derived CDR1 and CDR2 are MGHDK and SYGVNS. V was trimmed by 6 bases and J by 13 bases, leaving 13 bases between them. CDR3 in amino acids: CASREQGPQFF. CDR3 bases: TGTGCCAGCAGAGAACAGGGTCCTCAGTTCTTC.

This chain connects TRBV5-6 to TRBJ2-1; 7 bases map to TRBD2. The CDR3 is made up of 15 amino acids. In germline, CDR1 is SGHDT, CDR2 YYEEEE. V lost 7 bases, J lost 3 bases, and 10 bases stayed unmatched. CDR3 residues: CASHGGSGVYNEQFF. DNA for the CDR3: TGTGCCAGCCACGGCGGAAGCGGGGTCTACAATGAGCAGTTCTTC.

This clonotype appeared many times. The chain carries TRBV5-1 and TRBJ1-4, with D unclear. CDR1 is SGHRS, CDR2 YFSETQ, per germline. V lost 1 base and J 8 bases, leaving 9 bases between the germline ends. The CDR3 runs to 13 residues. CDR3 sequence (DNA): TGCGCCAGCAGCTTGACCGGCCGGGAAAAACTGTTTTTT. As protein: CASSLTGREKLFF.

The CDR3 region is CASSLWGGGTYNEQFF. As DNA, the CDR3 is TGTGCCAGCAGTTTATGGGGCGGAGGAACCTACAATGAGCAGTTCTTC. The chain has TRBV28 and TRBJ2-1, with D perhaps matching TRBD2 (5 bases). CDR1 MDHEN and CDR2 SYDVKM come from the germline V gene. Trimming took off 0 bases at V and 2 bases at J, with 11 bases between the two ends. The CDR3 is 16 residues long.